The next 5 T cell receptor beta chains were all read from a single sample in a study of radiotherapy plus CTLA-4 blockade in lung cancer. TCRdb's table, derived via immunoSEQ multiplex PCR, lists solely in-frame clones and lacks some. The table shows about 120,000 clones, with approximately 77% occurring only once. The sequenced sample was peripheral blood, obtained from a patient treated with radiotherapy plus ipilimumab. The receptor source for this set is a human donor with non-small cell lung cancer that progressed on radiotherapy plus ipilimumab. Some clones in this sample may be carry-over from other donors' samples.

This chain uses TRBV5-5 with TRBJ1-1, with TRBD1 as a possible D gene (6 bases). This CDR3 is 13 amino acids long. CDR1 is SGHKS, CDR2 YYEKEE, per germline (reference sequence). Trimming took off 4 bases at V and 11 bases at J, with 18 bases between the two ends. CDR3 protein: CASSVAAGGSAFF. CDR3 sequence (DNA): TGTGCCAGCAGCGTGGCGGCGGGGGGCTCGGCTTTCTTT.

J is TRBJ2-1 and V is TRBV7-6; TRBD1 is a possible D gene (6 bases). Germline-derived CDR1 and CDR2 are SGHVS and FNYEAQ. Trimming pared 2 bases from V and 3 bases from J, leaving 11 bases between. The CDR3 is 15 amino acids. The CDR3 is CASSLSGTFYNEQFF. CDR3 DNA sequence: TGTGCCAGCAGCTTATCTGGGACATTCTACAATGAGCAGTTCTTC.

The chain joins TRBV5-1 to TRBJ1-2; 8 positions agree with TRBD1. The V gene end was trimmed by 0 bases and the J gene end by 6 bases; junction bases not matched to a gene: 13. The V gene's germline CDR1 is SGHRS and CDR2 YFSETQ. The CDR3 length is 17 residues. CDR3 protein: CASSLDHTGTGGDGYTF. In nucleotides, the CDR3 is TGCGCCAGCAGCTTGGACCACACCGGGACAGGAGGTGATGGCTACACCTTC.

This clone came up once. The gene calls are TRBV11-2 and TRBJ2-2; 12 nucleotides agree with TRBD1. Germline CDR1 SGHAT, CDR2 FQNNGV. CDR3 length: 16 residues. Germline trimming cut 0 bases from V and 6 bases from J; bases unmatched to any gene: 2. As DNA, the CDR3 is TGTGCCAGCAGCTTAGACGGGACAGGGGGCTCCGGGGAGCTGTTTTTT. It translates to CASSLDGTGGSGELFF.

The chain has TRBV2 and TRBJ2-3; TRBD2 agrees at 9 bases. The V gene's germline CDR1 is SNHLY and CDR2 FYNNEI. V shed 4 bases and J 1 base; nucleotides not matched to a gene: 9. This CDR3 contains 17 residues. The CDR3 bases are TGTGCCAGCAGTGTCGTTAGCGGGGGCGCGCGCACAGATACGCAGTATTTT. Protein product: CASSVVSGGARTDTQYF.